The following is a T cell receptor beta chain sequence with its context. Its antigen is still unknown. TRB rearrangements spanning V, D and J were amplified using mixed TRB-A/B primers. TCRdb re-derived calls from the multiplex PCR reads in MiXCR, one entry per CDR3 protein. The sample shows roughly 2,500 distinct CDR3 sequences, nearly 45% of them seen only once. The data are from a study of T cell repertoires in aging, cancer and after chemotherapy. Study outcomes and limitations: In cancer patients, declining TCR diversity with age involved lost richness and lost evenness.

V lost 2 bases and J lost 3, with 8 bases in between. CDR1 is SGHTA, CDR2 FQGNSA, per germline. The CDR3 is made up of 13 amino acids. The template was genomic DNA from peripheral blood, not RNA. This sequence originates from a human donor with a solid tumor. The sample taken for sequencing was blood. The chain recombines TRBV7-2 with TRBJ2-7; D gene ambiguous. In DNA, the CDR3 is TGTGCCAGCAGCTTAATTGGCGGCTACGAGCAGTACTTC. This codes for CASSLIGGYEQYF.